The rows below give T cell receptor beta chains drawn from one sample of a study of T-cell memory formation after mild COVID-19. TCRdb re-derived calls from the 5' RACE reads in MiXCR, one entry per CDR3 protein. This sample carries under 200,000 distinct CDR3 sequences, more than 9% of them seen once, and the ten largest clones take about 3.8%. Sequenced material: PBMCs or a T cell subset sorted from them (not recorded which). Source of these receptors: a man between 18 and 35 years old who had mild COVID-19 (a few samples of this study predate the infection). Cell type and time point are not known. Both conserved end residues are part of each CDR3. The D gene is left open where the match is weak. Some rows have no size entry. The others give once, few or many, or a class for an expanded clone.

DNA: TGTGCCAGCAGTTTCGGCGTCAAGTCCTACAATGAGCAGTTCTTC; CDR3: CASSFGVKSYNEQFF; size: .; V: TRBV12-3/TRBV12-4; D: .; length: 15; J: TRBJ2-1
DNA: TGCGCCAGCAGCTTGGAAGGCCATGGGAACACTGAAGCTTTCTTT; CDR3: CASSLEGHGNTEAFF; size: few; V: TRBV5-1; D: .; length: 15; J: TRBJ1-1
DNA: TGCAGCGTCACTAGCGGGGGGGCAAGGAATGAGCAGTTCTTC; CDR3: CSVTSGGARNEQFF; size: few; V: TRBV29-1; D: TRBD2; length: 14; J: TRBJ2-1
DNA: TGTGCCAGCAGTTATCGGGGAAGGGGCATTCAGTACTTC; CDR3: CASSYRGRGIQYF; size: few; V: TRBV6-5; D: .; length: 13; J: TRBJ2-4
DNA: TGCGCCAGCAGACGGACAGGGGAGCGATCACCCCTCCACTTT; CDR3: CASRRTGERSPLHF; size: .; V: TRBV5-1; D: TRBD1; length: 14; J: TRBJ1-6
DNA: TGTGCCAGCACCGCCCGGCGGGGTGTTGAGCAGCCCCAGCATTTT; CDR3: CASTARRGVEQPQHF; size: .; V: TRBV7-8; D: .; length: 15; J: TRBJ1-5
DNA: TGTGCCACCAGCAGTACAGGGGGCTGGGAGACCCAGTACTTC; CDR3: CATSSTGGWETQYF; size: many; V: TRBV15; D: TRBD1; length: 14; J: TRBJ2-5
DNA: TGTGCCAGCAGCTTAGCGGGGGACATACCGAATTCACCCCTCCACTTT; CDR3: CASSLAGDIPNSPLHF; size: .; V: TRBV7-4; D: .; length: 16; J: TRBJ1-6
DNA: TGTGCCAGCAGTTTAAGGGGGGATGAGCAGTTCTTC; CDR3: CASSLRGDEQFF; size: .; V: TRBV12-3/TRBV12-4; D: .; length: 12; J: TRBJ2-1
DNA: TGTGCCAGCAGCTTAGGACTAGCGGGGGGGTCGTATTTT; CDR3: CASSLGLAGGSYF; size: few; V: TRBV7-2; D: TRBD2; length: 13; J: TRBJ2-3
DNA: TGTGCCAGCAGCTCGGGACTAGAAACAGATACGCAGTATTTT; CDR3: CASSSGLETDTQYF; size: .; V: TRBV7-3; D: TRBD2; length: 14; J: TRBJ2-3
DNA: TGCGCCAGCAGCCCCAAGAGCCCGGCGGGAAGCGAGCAGTTCTTC; CDR3: CASSPKSPAGSEQFF; size: many; V: TRBV4-1; D: .; length: 15; J: TRBJ2-1
DNA: TGTGCCAGCAGTGATGACAGGGCATTTGGCTACACCTTC; CDR3: CASSDDRAFGYTF; size: .; V: TRBV6-2/TRBV6-3; D: TRBD1; length: 13; J: TRBJ1-2
DNA: TGCAGTGCTACACGGGAGACCCAGTACTTC; CDR3: CSATRETQYF; size: few; V: TRBV20-1; D: .; length: 10; J: TRBJ2-5
DNA: TGTGCCAGCAGCCAATACAGGGGGCCGGTAAATTCACCCCTCCACTTT; CDR3: CASSQYRGPVNSPLHF; size: .; V: TRBV21-1; D: .; length: 16; J: TRBJ1-6
DNA: TGTGCCAGCTCACCCCTCCGCGGTAGCAATCAGCCCCAGCATTTT; CDR3: CASSPLRGSNQPQHF; size: .; V: TRBV18; D: .; length: 15; J: TRBJ1-5
DNA: TGTGCCAGCAGACCCGGGCAGGGGACTTTTCTGGACTATGGCTACACCTTC; CDR3: CASRPGQGTFLDYGYTF; size: many; V: TRBV12-3/TRBV12-4; D: .; length: 17; J: TRBJ1-2
DNA: TGCGCCAGCAGCTTGGCCGTGGGGATTTACGAGCAGTACTTC; CDR3: CASSLAVGIYEQYF; size: medium-sized; V: TRBV5-1; D: .; length: 14; J: TRBJ2-7
DNA: TGCGCCAGCAGCCCGAAGGGGACAGGGGCCTCACCCCTCCACTTT; CDR3: CASSPKGTGASPLHF; size: many; V: TRBV5-1; D: TRBD1; length: 15; J: TRBJ1-6
DNA: TGTGCCAGCAGCTTTGACAGGGGAGGGAATACGCAGTATTTT; CDR3: CASSFDRGGNTQYF; size: .; V: TRBV9; D: .; length: 14; J: TRBJ2-3
DNA: TGTGCCAGCAGCCCAGCGGCGACGGCTACCATATATTTT; CDR3: CASSPAATATIYF; size: few; V: TRBV7-2; D: .; length: 13; J: TRBJ1-3
DNA: TGTGCCAGCAGTTACTCCTCCCCAGGGAGCCGCTCTGGAAACACCATATATTTT; CDR3: CASSYSSPGSRSGNTIYF; size: .; V: TRBV6-6; D: .; length: 18; J: TRBJ1-3
DNA: TGTGCCAGCAGCTTGGAGGGTCTGACTTTCTTT; CDR3: CASSLEGLTFF; size: .; V: TRBV7-8; D: .; length: 11; J: TRBJ1-1
DNA: TGTGCCAGCAGTTACTCAGGGAACACCGGGGAGCTGTTTTTT; CDR3: CASSYSGNTGELFF; size: .; V: TRBV6-5; D: .; length: 14; J: TRBJ2-2
DNA: TGCAGTGCTAGTCCCGGTCTGAACACTGAAGCTTTCTTT; CDR3: CSASPGLNTEAFF; size: .; V: TRBV20-1; D: .; length: 13; J: TRBJ1-1
DNA: TGTGCCCAGCAACCGGGCTACGAGCAGTACTTC; CDR3: CAQQPGYEQYF; size: few; V: TRBV6-2/TRBV6-3; D: .; length: 11; J: TRBJ2-7
DNA: TGCAGTGTAGGCGGAGGGGTCATTTATGGCTACACCTTC; CDR3: CSVGGGVIYGYTF; size: many; V: TRBV20-1; D: .; length: 13; J: TRBJ1-2
DNA: TGTGCCAGTAGTATAGGGGGTGTGCTGTCGTACGAGCAGTACTTC; CDR3: CASSIGGVLSYEQYF; size: few; V: TRBV19; D: .; length: 15; J: TRBJ2-7
DNA: TGCGCCAGCAGCTTGAGTCCGGCTAGCGGGGGCGATGAGCAGTTCTTC; CDR3: CASSLSPASGGDEQFF; size: .; V: TRBV5-1; D: TRBD2; length: 16; J: TRBJ2-1
DNA: TGCAGTGCTGCCGGGACAGGGGATCAGCCCCAGCATTTT; CDR3: CSAAGTGDQPQHF; size: many; V: TRBV20-1; D: TRBD1; length: 13; J: TRBJ1-5
DNA: TGTGCCACCAGCAGACCCTTCCAGAATGAGCAGTTCTTC; CDR3: CATSRPFQNEQFF; size: few; V: TRBV15; D: .; length: 13; J: TRBJ2-1
DNA: TGTGCCAGCAGCATAGTCAACTCCTACAATGAGCAGTTCTTC; CDR3: CASSIVNSYNEQFF; size: .; V: TRBV11-2; D: .; length: 14; J: TRBJ2-1
DNA: TGTGCCAGCAGCTTGGTAGCCCGCCTGACTGGCTACACCTTC; CDR3: CASSLVARLTGYTF; size: .; V: TRBV5-6; D: .; length: 14; J: TRBJ1-2
DNA: TGTGCCAGCGAGTTGGAAATAGCGGGGGGGAATGAGCAGTTCTTC; CDR3: CASELEIAGGNEQFF; size: few; V: TRBV2; D: TRBD2; length: 15; J: TRBJ2-1
DNA: TGTGCCAGCAGCCAAGATTGGGGACAGGGGTTACCCGCCTACGAGCAGTACTTC; CDR3: CASSQDWGQGLPAYEQYF; size: few; V: TRBV4-2; D: TRBD1; length: 18; J: TRBJ2-7
DNA: TGTGCCAGCAGCCAGGCCGGAAAGGGAGAGACCCGGTACTTC; CDR3: CASSQAGKGETRYF; size: few; V: TRBV3-1; D: .; length: 14; J: TRBJ2-5
DNA: TGCGCCAGCAGTCACCACCGGGACAAGAGCTCCTACGAGCAGTACTTC; CDR3: CASSHHRDKSSYEQYF; size: .; V: TRBV23-1; D: .; length: 16; J: TRBJ2-7
DNA: TGTGCCAGCAGTTTAGGGGGGGTTGGGAACATTCAGTACTTC; CDR3: CASSLGGVGNIQYF; size: .; V: TRBV12-3/TRBV12-4; D: .; length: 14; J: TRBJ2-4
DNA: TGTGCCAGCAGAAGCAGACGGGACGCAGATACGCAGTATTTT; CDR3: CASRSRRDADTQYF; size: .; V: TRBV2; D: .; length: 14; J: TRBJ2-3
DNA: TGTGCCAGCAGCTTAGGGGATTCCCAGCCCCAGCATTTT; CDR3: CASSLGDSQPQHF; size: few; V: TRBV11-2; D: .; length: 13; J: TRBJ1-5
DNA: TGTGCCAGTATGGCGGGGGGCCCCACCGGGGAGCTGTTTTTT; CDR3: CASMAGGPTGELFF; size: .; V: TRBV9; D: TRBD2; length: 14; J: TRBJ2-2
DNA: TGTGCCAGCAGTTACAACCCTCCGGTTACACTCCCGAGCTCCTACAATGAGCAGTTCTTC; CDR3: CASSYNPPVTLPSSYNEQFF; size: few; V: TRBV6-5; D: .; length: 20; J: TRBJ2-1
DNA: TGCGCCAGCAGCCAAGGGAGATTGGGGTATAGCAATCAGCCCCAGCATTTT; CDR3: CASSQGRLGYSNQPQHF; size: .; V: TRBV4-1; D: .; length: 17; J: TRBJ1-5
DNA: TGCAGTGCTAGAGATCAGTTAGGAACTAATGAAAAACTGTTTTTT; CDR3: CSARDQLGTNEKLFF; size: .; V: TRBV20-1; D: .; length: 15; J: TRBJ1-4
DNA: TGTGCCAGCAGCCCCGACAGTAACAATGAAAAACTGTTTTTT; CDR3: CASSPDSNNEKLFF; size: few; V: TRBV7-2; D: .; length: 14; J: TRBJ1-4
DNA: TGTGCCAGCAGTGCCGTGGACATGGTCGTTGGCTACACCTTC; CDR3: CASSAVDMVVGYTF; size: .; V: TRBV6-1; D: .; length: 14; J: TRBJ1-2
DNA: TGTGCCAGCAGTGATCCCCTACTAGCGGGGAAAGAAAACATTCAGTACTTC; CDR3: CASSDPLLAGKENIQYF; size: many; V: TRBV6-2/TRBV6-3; D: TRBD2; length: 17; J: TRBJ2-4
DNA: TGCGCCAGCAGCTTGCTCACACACCAGAACACCGGGGAGCTGTTTTTT; CDR3: CASSLLTHQNTGELFF; size: .; V: TRBV5-1; D: .; length: 16; J: TRBJ2-2
DNA: TGCAGTGCTAAGAAGGGACAGTTGGCGGCCTATGGCTACACCTTC; CDR3: CSAKKGQLAAYGYTF; size: many; V: TRBV20-1; D: TRBD1; length: 15; J: TRBJ1-2
DNA: TGCGCCAGCAGCTTGATAAGTGGCGGGGCGGGGACCCAGTACTTC; CDR3: CASSLISGGAGTQYF; size: many; V: TRBV5-1; D: .; length: 15; J: TRBJ2-5
DNA: TGTGCCACCAGCAGAGCTTTTGGATGGGAGGGCTACACCTTC; CDR3: CATSRAFGWEGYTF; size: few; V: TRBV15; D: .; length: 14; J: TRBJ1-2
DNA: TGCGCCACCCGGGACGTAAGTCAGCCCCAGCATTTT; CDR3: CATRDVSQPQHF; size: few; V: TRBV10-2; D: .; length: 12; J: TRBJ1-5
DNA: TGTGCCAGCTCGCCGACAGGGAGCACTGAAGCTTTCTTT; CDR3: CASSPTGSTEAFF; size: .; V: TRBV18; D: TRBD1; length: 13; J: TRBJ1-1
DNA: TGTGCCAGCAGGCCGGGCCACTACGGGGAAAAACTGTTTTTT; CDR3: CASRPGHYGEKLFF; size: .; V: TRBV28; D: .; length: 14; J: TRBJ1-4
DNA: TGTGCCAGCAGCACCGACCGGGTCCCAGGCCATGAGCAGTTCTTC; CDR3: CASSTDRVPGHEQFF; size: many; V: TRBV7-2; D: .; length: 15; J: TRBJ2-1
DNA: TGCGCCAGCAGCCAAAATCCGCCGCGATCAGGGTGGAGGGGAGTTACCGGGGAGCTGTTTTTT; CDR3: CASSQNPPRSGWRGVTGELFF; size: few; V: TRBV4-3; D: .; length: 21; J: TRBJ2-2
DNA: TGTGCCGGCAGGGACAGGCTCTCCTATAATTCACCCCTCCACTTT; CDR3: CAGRDRLSYNSPLHF; size: few; V: TRBV5-4; D: TRBD1; length: 15; J: TRBJ1-6